This TCR beta chain was sequenced during a study of blood T cell repertoires in COVID-19. Study details: Spain, Italy and the United States supplied samples that represented acute and convalescent COVID-19.

The CDR3 runs 13 residues. CDR1 and CDR2 (germline): SGHRS, YFSETQ. V shed 3 bases and J 8 bases; nucleotides not matched to a gene: 3. Adults between roughly 18 and 90 years of age took part from under 25 US areas. Generated by immunoSEQ multiplex PCR, the TCRdb table keeps only in-frame clones and is missing some. The sample consists of fewer than 200,000 clones, 86% of them appearing once. The genes are TRBV5-1 and TRBJ1-4; 8 positions agree with TRBD1. This sequence was found in a woman aged 40 to 50 in a cohort exposed to, infected with or recovered from COVID-19 (not recorded which). Sequenced material: PBMCs or T cells enriched from blood (not recorded which). CDR3 region: CASSSDRGEKLFF. CDR3 nucleotides: TGCGCCAGCAGCTCCGACAGGGGCGAAAAACTGTTTTTT.